By share, the clone carrying this T cell receptor beta chain counts as medium-sized. Its antigen is undetermined. Time point defined: pre-treatment sample, taken before nivolumab and TIL therapy. Tumor tissue came from excised metastases, mostly pleural nodules or supraclavicular lymph nodes. Patients were adults with stage 4 NSCLC. These data originate in a study of TIL therapy for anti-PD-1-resistant metastatic lung cancer. Study findings and constraints: Many TIL product clones were absent from baseline tumor, suggesting clonal contraction. Compared with baseline intratumoral T cells, expanded TIL cultures were more clonal and less diverse (roughly 6.5% vs 31%).

The immunoSEQ assay was v3. Survey-level samples got around 2.1 million read pairs; deep-level samples got about 4.5-6.5 million. Method: immunoSEQ multiplex PCR; TCRdb's copy keeps in-frame clones and lacks some. The data show approximately 12,000 clones, around 58% seen once. Germline-derived CDR1 and CDR2 are LNHDA and SQIVND (reference sequence). CDR3 length equals 13 residues. V lost 6 bases and J lost 2; bases outside the gene matches: 4. The J gene is TRBJ2-7, the V gene TRBV19; TRBD2 agrees at 7 bases. This receptor was taken from a person aged 25-85 years with non-small cell lung cancer. Sequences were derived from tumor tissue, sampled at baseline. CDR3 protein: CASRSSGTYEQYF. CDR3 sequence (DNA): TGTGCCAGTAGGTCTAGCGGAACCTACGAGCAGTACTTC.